The 14 T cell receptor beta chains below were found in one sample sequenced in a study of cytomegalovirus exposure and HLA in healthy donors. 60 Vbeta and 13 Jbeta primers were used in PCR. Sequencing was performed with immunoSEQ multiplex PCR; in TCRdb, only in-frame clones are kept and a portion is missing. Of about 140,000 clones listed, 73% are singletons. Source material: PBMCs. These TCRs come from a human donor in good health.

This clone was seen just once. The chain uses TRBV6-1 and TRBJ2-1, with TRBD2 matching over 9 bases. Germline V lookup: CDR1 MNHNS, CDR2 SASEGT. This CDR3 contains 14 residues. The trim removed 6 bases at V and 4 bases at J, leaving 4 bases unmatched. The CDR3 here is CASRSSGEYNEQFF. The DNA for the CDR3 is TGTGCCAGCAGGTCTAGCGGGGAATACAATGAGCAGTTCTTC.

In this sample, this clone turned up once. The chain employs TRBV6-5 and TRBJ1-2; D gene ambiguous. Between the trimmed V and J ends, which lost 6 bases and 8 bases, there was a span of 19 bases. Germline V gene data show CDR1 as MNHEY and CDR2 as SVGAGI. The CDR3 contains 14 residues. Written as DNA, the CDR3 is TGTGCCAGCAGCCCCGAGCCGGTGAGCTGGGGCTACACCTTC. Protein: CASSPEPVSWGYTF.

The chain has TRBV10-1 and TRBJ2-1; no reliable D call. This CDR3 is built from 13 residues. The germline CDR1 and CDR2 sequences are WNHNN and SYGVQD (reference sequence). V was shortened by 5 bases and J by 5 bases, with 10 bases between the two germline ends. The CDR3 bases are TGCGCCAGCAGTCGCACTAACCACAATGAGCAGTTCTTC. Translation: CASSRTNHNEQFF.

CDR3 amino acids: CASSFVSQETQYF. In DNA form, the CDR3 reads TGTGCCAGCAGCTTCGTGTCGCAAGAGACCCAGTACTTC. The gene calls are TRBV11-3 and TRBJ2-5; D unresolved. Deletions cut 3 bases from V and 2 bases from J, with 7 bases between. The germline gives CDR1 SGHNT, CDR2 YENEEA. The CDR3 runs 13 residues.

The V call is TRBV5-1, the J call TRBJ2-5; D remains unclear. The V gene's germline CDR1 is SGHRS and CDR2 YFSETQ. This CDR3 has 14 amino acids. V was cut by 3 bases and J by 2 bases, with 11 bases left in between. The CDR3 loop reads CASSSLGIQETQYF. The CDR3 DNA reads as TGCGCCAGCAGCTCTTTGGGCATACAAGAGACCCAGTACTTC.

Points on this clone: Germline is not matched at one junction end, which may reflect a read error. The V call is TRBV5-1, the J call TRBJ2-2; D may be TRBD2 (5 bases). Germline CDR1 and CDR2: SGHRS and YFSETQ. The CDR3 has 14 amino acids. The CDR3 spells CASSSSWNTGELFF. The CDR3 coding sequence is TGCGCCAGCAGCTCCTCATGGAACACCGGGGAGTTGTTTTTT.

V usage is TRBV6-1 and J usage is TRBJ2-7; 11 bases agree with TRBD1. The CDR3 contains 15 residues. Germline V gives CDR1 MNHNS, CDR2 SASEGT. Trimming removed 6 bases from V and 4 bases from J; junction bases left unmatched: 8. The CDR3 is CASRGQGVLGYEQYF. The DNA for the CDR3 is TGTGCCAGCAGGGGACAGGGGGTTCTAGGTTACGAGCAGTACTTC.

The chain employs TRBV27 and TRBJ1-2; perhaps TRBD1 as D (6 bases). V gave up 7 bases and J gave up 8 bases, with 20 bases separating them. The CDR3 has 14 residues. Germline loops: CDR1 MNHEY, CDR2 SMNVEV (reference sequence). CDR3 DNA sequence: TGTGCCAGCACAAAGGTTGCGGGGGCGGTAGGCTACACCTTC. Residues: CASTKVAGAVGYTF.

The genes are TRBV15 and TRBJ2-4; possibly TRBD1 for D (6 bases). The CDR3 sequence is 15 residues long. With 4 bases removed from V and 1 base from J, the gap between germline ends came to 11 bases. Germline loops: CDR1 LNHNV, CDR2 YYDKDF (reference sequence). As DNA, the CDR3 is TGTGCCACCAGCATTGACAGGTTGGCCAAAAACATTCAGTACTTC. Its protein product is CATSIDRLAKNIQYF.

Concerning this clone: Relative to the germline gene, one junction end is altered; a read error may explain this. This chain links TRBV7-7 with TRBJ2-1, with 7 bases that match TRBD2. This CDR3 spans 15 amino acids. CDR1 is SSHAT and CDR2 is FNYEAQ in the germline V gene (reference sequence). The CDR3 reads CASSLGGGSNNEQFF. For the CDR3, the DNA is TGTGCTAGCAGCTTAGGTGGCGGGAGTAACAATGAGCAGTTCTTC.

This chain links TRBV18 with TRBJ2-1; TRBD2 matches 7 bases. The CDR3 sequence is 17 residues long. CDR1 is KGHSH, CDR2 LQKENI, per germline. Trimming took 2 bases from V and 4 from J; bases not matched to a gene: 11. The chain's CDR3 is CASSPYDGRLGYNEQFF. In DNA form, the CDR3 reads TGTGCCAGCTCACCATATGACGGGAGGCTGGGGTACAATGAGCAGTTCTTC.

This clone turned up a few times. The V gene is TRBV2, the J gene TRBJ2-1, with D possibly matching TRBD2 (5 bases). V lost 3 bases and J 3 bases, leaving 15 bases between the germline ends. Germline V lookup: CDR1 SNHLY, CDR2 FYNNEI. CDR3 length equals 16 residues. The DNA for the CDR3 is TGTGCCAGCAGTGAGGAAGACTGGAGGATCTACAATGAGCAGTTCTTC. Its translation is CASSEEDWRIYNEQFF. The variable domain in full, with the rest retrieved from reference TRBV2 and TRBJ2-1, is EPEVTQTPSHQVTQMGQEVILRCVPISNHLYFYWYRQILGQKVEFLVSFYNNEISEKSEIFDDQFSVERPDGSNFTLKIRSTKLEDSAMYFCASSEEDWRIYNEQFFGPGTRLTVL.

The chain has TRBV7-9 and TRBJ2-1; 7 nucleotides match TRBD2. The V gene's germline CDR1 is SEHNR and CDR2 FQNEAQ (reference sequence). V lost 8 bases to trimming and J lost 6 bases; unmatched junction nucleotides: 4. This CDR3 spans 12 amino acids. CDR3 coding DNA: TGTGCCAGCCAGCGGGAAGGCAATGAGCAGTTCTTC. Translating gives CASQREGNEQFF. The full variable domain, with the rest looked up from reference TRBV7-9 and TRBJ2-1, is DTGVSQNPRHKITKRGQNVTFRCDPISEHNRLYWYRQTLGQGPEFLTYFQNEAQLEKSRLLSDRFSAERPKGSFSTLEIQRTEQGDSAMYLCASQREGNEQFFGPGTRLTVL.

The chain recombines TRBV6-5 with TRBJ1-2; D is undetermined. The CDR3 totals 13 residues. The V gene's germline CDR1 is MNHEY and CDR2 SVGAGI. The V end lost 2 bases, the J end lost 5 bases, and 9 bases lay between the germline ends. The CDR3 loop reads CASSYRTGYGYTF. The CDR3 region has the DNA TGTGCCAGCAGTTACCGGACGGGATATGGCTACACCTTC.